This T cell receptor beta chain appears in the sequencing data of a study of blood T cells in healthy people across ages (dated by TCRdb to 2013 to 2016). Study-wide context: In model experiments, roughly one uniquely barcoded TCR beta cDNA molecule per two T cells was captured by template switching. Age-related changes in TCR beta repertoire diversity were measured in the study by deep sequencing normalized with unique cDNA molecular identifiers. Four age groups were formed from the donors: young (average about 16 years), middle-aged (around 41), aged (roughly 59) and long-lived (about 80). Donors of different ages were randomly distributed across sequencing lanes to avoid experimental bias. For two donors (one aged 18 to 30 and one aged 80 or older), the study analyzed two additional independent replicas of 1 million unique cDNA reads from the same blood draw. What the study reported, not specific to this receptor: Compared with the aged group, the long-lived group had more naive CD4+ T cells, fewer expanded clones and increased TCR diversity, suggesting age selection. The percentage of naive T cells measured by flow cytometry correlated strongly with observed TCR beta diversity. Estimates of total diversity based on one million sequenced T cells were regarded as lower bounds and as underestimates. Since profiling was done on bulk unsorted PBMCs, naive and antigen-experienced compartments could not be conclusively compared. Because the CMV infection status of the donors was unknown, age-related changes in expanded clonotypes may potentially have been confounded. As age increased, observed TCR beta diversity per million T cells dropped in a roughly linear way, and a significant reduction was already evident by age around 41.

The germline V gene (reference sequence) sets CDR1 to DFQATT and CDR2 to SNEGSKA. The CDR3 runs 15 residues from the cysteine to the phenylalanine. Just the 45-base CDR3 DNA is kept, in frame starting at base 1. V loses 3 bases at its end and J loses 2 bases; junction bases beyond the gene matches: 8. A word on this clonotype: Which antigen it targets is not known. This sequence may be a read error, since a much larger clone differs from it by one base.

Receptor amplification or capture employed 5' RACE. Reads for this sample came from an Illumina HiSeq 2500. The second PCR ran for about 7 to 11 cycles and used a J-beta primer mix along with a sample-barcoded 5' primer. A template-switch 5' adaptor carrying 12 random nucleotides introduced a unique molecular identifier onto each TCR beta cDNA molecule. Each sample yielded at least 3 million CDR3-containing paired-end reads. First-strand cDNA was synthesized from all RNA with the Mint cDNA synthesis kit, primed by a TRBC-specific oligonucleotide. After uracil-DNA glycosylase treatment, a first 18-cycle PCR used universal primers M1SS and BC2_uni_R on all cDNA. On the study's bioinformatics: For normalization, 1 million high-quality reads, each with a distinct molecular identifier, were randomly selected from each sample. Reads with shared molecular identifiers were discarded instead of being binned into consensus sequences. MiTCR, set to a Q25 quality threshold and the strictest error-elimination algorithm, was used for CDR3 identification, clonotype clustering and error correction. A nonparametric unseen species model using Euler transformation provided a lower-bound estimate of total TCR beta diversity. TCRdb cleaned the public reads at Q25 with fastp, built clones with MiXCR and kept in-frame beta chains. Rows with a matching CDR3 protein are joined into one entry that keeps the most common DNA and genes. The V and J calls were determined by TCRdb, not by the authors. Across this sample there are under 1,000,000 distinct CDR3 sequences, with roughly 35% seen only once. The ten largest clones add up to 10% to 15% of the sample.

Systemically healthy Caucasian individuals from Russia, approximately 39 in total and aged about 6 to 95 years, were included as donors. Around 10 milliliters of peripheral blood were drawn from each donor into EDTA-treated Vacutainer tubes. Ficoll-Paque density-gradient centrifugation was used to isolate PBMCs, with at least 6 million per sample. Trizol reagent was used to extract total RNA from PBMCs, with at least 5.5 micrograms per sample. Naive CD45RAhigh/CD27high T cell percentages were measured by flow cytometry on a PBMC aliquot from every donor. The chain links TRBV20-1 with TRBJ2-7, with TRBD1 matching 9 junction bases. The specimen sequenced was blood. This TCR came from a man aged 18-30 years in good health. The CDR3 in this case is CSARVVDRGTYEQYF. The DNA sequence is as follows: TGCAGTGCTAGGGTTGTGGACAGGGGAACCTACGAGCAGTACTTC.